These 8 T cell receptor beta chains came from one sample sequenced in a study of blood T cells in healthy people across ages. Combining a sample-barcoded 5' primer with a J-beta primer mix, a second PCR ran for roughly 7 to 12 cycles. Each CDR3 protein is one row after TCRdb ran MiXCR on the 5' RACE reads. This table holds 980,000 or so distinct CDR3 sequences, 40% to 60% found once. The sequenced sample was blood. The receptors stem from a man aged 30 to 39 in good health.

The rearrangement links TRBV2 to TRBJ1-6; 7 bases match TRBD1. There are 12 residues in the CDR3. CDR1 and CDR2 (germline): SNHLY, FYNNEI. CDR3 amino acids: CASRGTNSPLHF. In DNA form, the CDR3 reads TGTGCTTCCAGGGGGACAAATTCACCCCTCCACTTT.

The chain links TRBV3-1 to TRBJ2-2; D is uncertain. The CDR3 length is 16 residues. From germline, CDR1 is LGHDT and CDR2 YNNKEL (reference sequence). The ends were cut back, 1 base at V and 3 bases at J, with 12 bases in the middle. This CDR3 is CASSQGLGADTGELFF. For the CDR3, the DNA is TGTGCCAGCAGCCAAGGGCTGGGTGCGGACACCGGGGAGCTGTTTTTT.

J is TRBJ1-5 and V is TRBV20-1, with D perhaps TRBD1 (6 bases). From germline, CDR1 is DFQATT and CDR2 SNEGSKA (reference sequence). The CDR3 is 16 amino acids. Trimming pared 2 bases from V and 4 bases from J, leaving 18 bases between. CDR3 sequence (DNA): TGCAGTGCTAGATTTTCCGGGGGGGCCCAAAATCAGCCCCAGCATTTT. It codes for CSARFSGGAQNQPQHF.

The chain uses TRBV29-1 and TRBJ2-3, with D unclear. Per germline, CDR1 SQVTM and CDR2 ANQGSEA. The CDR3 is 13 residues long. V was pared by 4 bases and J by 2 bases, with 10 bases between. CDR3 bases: TGCAGCGTTGTCAGCGTTCTCACAGATACGCAGTATTTT. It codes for CSVVSVLTDTQYF.

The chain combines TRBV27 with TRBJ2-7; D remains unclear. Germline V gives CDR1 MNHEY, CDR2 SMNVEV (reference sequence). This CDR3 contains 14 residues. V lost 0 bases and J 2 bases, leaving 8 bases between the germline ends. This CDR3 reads CASSLSPSPYEQYF. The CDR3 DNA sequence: TGTGCCAGCAGTTTATCTCCTTCTCCCTACGAGCAGTACTTC.

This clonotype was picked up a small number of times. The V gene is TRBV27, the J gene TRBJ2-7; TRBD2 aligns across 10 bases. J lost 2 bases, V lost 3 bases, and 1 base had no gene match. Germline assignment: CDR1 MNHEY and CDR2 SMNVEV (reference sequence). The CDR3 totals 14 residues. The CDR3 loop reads CASSFGTSAYEQYF. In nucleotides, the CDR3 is TGTGCCAGCAGTTTCGGGACTAGCGCCTACGAGCAGTACTTC.

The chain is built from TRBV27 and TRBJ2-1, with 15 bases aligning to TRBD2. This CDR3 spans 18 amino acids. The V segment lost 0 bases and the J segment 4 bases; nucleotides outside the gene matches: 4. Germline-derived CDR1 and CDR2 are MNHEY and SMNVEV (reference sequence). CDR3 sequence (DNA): TGTGCCAGCAGTTTATCGGGACTAGCGGGGGGCCCATACAATGAGCAGTTCTTC. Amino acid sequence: CASSLSGLAGGPYNEQFF.

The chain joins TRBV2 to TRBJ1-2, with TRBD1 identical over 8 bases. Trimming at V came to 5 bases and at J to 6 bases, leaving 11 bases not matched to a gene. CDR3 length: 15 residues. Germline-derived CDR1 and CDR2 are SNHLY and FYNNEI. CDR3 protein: CASSRTDRVGNGYTF. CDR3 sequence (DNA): TGTGCCAGCAGTCGGACGGACAGGGTTGGAAATGGCTACACCTTC.